Shown below are 27 T cell receptor beta chains from a single sample sequenced in a study of control samples from healthy donors and cancer patients. Assay used: immunoSEQ multiplex PCR; TCRdb lists only in-frame clones, some missing. The table lists roughly 160,000 clones, roughly 95% of them singletons. Sequencing was carried out using blood. All receptors derive from a woman aged 25 to 39 in good health.

The J gene is TRBJ1-1, the V gene TRBV5-1, with 9 positions matching TRBD1. CDR3 length equals 14 residues. Germline V gene sequence: CDR1 SGHRS, CDR2 YFSETQ. V trimming: 4 bases; J trimming: 5 bases; junction bases outside the gene matches: 6. As DNA, the CDR3 is TGCGCCAGCAGCCCGGACAGGGGTGGGACTGAAGCTTTCTTT. Its translation is CASSPDRGGTEAFF. The full variable domain, rest sourced from reference TRBV5-1 and TRBJ1-1, is KAGVTQTPRYLIKTRGQQVTLSCSPISGHRSVSWYQQTPGQGLQFLFEYFSETQRNKGNFPGRFSGRQFSNSRSEMNVSTLELGDSALYLCASSPDRGGTEAFFGQGTRLTVV.

V gene TRBV5-4 combines with J gene TRBJ1-2; no clear D. Per the germline V gene, CDR1 is SGHNT and CDR2 is YYREEE (reference sequence). The CDR3 length is 12 residues. Trimming took off 0 bases at V and 6 bases at J, with 6 bases between the two ends. Here the CDR3 reads CASSLVSDGYTF. The CDR3 DNA is TGTGCCAGCAGCTTGGTGTCGGATGGCTACACCTTC.

V and J are TRBV5-1 and TRBJ2-1; 7 bases match TRBD2. V was clipped by 4 bases and J by 6 bases; unmatched bases: 13. Germline V gene data show CDR1 as SGHRS and CDR2 as YFSETQ. The length of the CDR3 is 16 residues. CDR3 sequence: CASSEGPLQRGNEQFF. As DNA, the CDR3 is TGCGCCAGCAGCGAAGGTCCCCTTCAGCGGGGCAATGAGCAGTTCTTC.

The V and J genes are TRBV6-5 and TRBJ1-6; D gene uncertain. CDR3 length: 13 residues. Per the germline V gene, CDR1 is MNHEY and CDR2 is SVGAGI. V lost 6 bases and J 8 bases, leaving 11 bases between the germline ends. The CDR3 reads CASRATFDSPLHF. Here the CDR3 DNA reads TGTGCCAGCAGGGCTACCTTTGATTCACCCCTCCACTTT.

This sequence joins TRBV6-1 and TRBJ1-4, with D tentatively TRBD1 (6 bases). V lost 3 bases and J lost 11, with 16 bases in between. From germline, CDR1 is MNHNS and CDR2 SASEGT. The CDR3 is 14 amino acids. For the CDR3, the DNA is TGTGCCAGCAGTGATCGGCAGGGTGGGGGCAAACTGTTTTTT. Encoded protein: CASSDRQGGGKLFF.

Turning to this clone: Other DNA sequences in the sample encode the same CDR3. The J gene is TRBJ1-1, the V gene TRBV2; 7 bases align to TRBD1. Per the germline V gene, CDR1 is SNHLY and CDR2 is FYNNEI. The CDR3 has 13 amino acids. The ends lost 5 bases at V and 1 base at J; junction bases unmatched: 1. CDR3: CASSWTGNTEAFF. CDR3 nucleotide sequence: TGTGCCAGCAGTTGGACAGGGAACACTGAAGCTTTCTTT.

This chain joins TRBV13 and TRBJ1-6; D is undetermined. Germline lookup yields CDR1 PRHDT and CDR2 FYEKMQ (reference sequence). V was cut by 5 bases and J by 14 bases, with 19 bases left in between. The CDR3 loop spans 14 amino acids. The CDR3: CASSPGAPLLALHF. The CDR3 nucleotides read TGTGCCAGCAGCCCCGGCGCCCCTCTGTTGGCCCTCCACTTT.

The chain joins TRBV19 to TRBJ2-1, with D hard to call. V was clipped by 1 base and J by 10 bases, with 5 bases between them. This CDR3 comprises 11 residues. Germline V gene lookup returns CDR1 LNHDA and CDR2 SQIVND (reference sequence). In nucleotides, the CDR3 is TGTGCCAGTAGTATAGGTGGCGAGCAGTTCTTC. It is translated as CASSIGGEQFF.

The J gene is TRBJ1-6, the V gene TRBV3-1 (or the pseudogene TRBV3-2), with TRBD1 matching over 7 bases. The junction had 8 bases not matched to a gene; V was cut back by 2 bases and J by 10 bases. CDR1 LGHDT and CDR2 YNNKEL come from the germline V gene (reference sequence). The CDR3 runs to 15 residues. The CDR3 is CASSQWRQGGSPLHF. The CDR3 region has the DNA TGTGCCAGCAGCCAATGGCGACAGGGAGGATCACCCCTCCACTTT.

This rearrangement joins TRBV6-5 to TRBJ2-7, with D perhaps TRBD1 (5 bases). The V end was cut by 4 bases, the J end by 4 bases, with 11 bases between. CDR1 and CDR2 (germline): MNHEY, SVGAGI. CDR3 length: 13 amino acids. CDR3 amino acids: CASSFARDYEQYF. Written as DNA, the CDR3 is TGTGCCAGCAGTTTTGCCAGGGATTACGAGCAGTACTTC.

This sequence joins TRBV19 and TRBJ1-2; D ambiguous. The CDR3 contains 15 residues. Trimming shortened V by 1 base and J by 0 bases, and 9 bases separated the two germline ends. Germline loops: CDR1 LNHDA, CDR2 SQIVND (reference sequence). The CDR3: CASSIAAGANYGYTF. CDR3 coding DNA: TGTGCCAGTAGTATAGCAGCAGGAGCTAACTATGGCTACACCTTC.

V and J are TRBV13 and TRBJ1-1, with TRBD1 identical over 10 bases. Trimming at V came to 5 bases and at J to 4 bases, leaving 13 bases not matched to a gene. CDR3 size: 17 residues. Per germline, CDR1 PRHDT and CDR2 FYEKMQ (reference sequence). CDR3 region: CASSTRTRTGGATEAFF. The CDR3 DNA reads as TGTGCCAGCAGCACCCGAACTCGGACAGGGGGGGCCACTGAAGCTTTCTTT.

This chain connects TRBV4-1 to TRBJ2-1, with unresolved D. The CDR3 totals 12 residues. Germline CDR1 reads MGHRA; CDR2 reads YSYEKL. Trimming removed 8 bases from V and 7 bases from J, with 12 bases in between. The CDR3 here is CASGVGRNEQFF. The CDR3 DNA is TGCGCCAGCGGGGTGGGTCGGAATGAGCAGTTCTTC.

V usage is TRBV28 and J usage is TRBJ2-2, with D hard to call. Germline CDR1 and CDR2: MDHEN and SYDVKM. V was cut by 4 bases and J by 6 bases, with 12 bases left in between. This CDR3 is built from 14 residues. DNA of the CDR3: TGTGCCAGCAGTTCTACGGTTGGCCCCGGGGAGCTGTTTTTT. Translation gives CASSSTVGPGELFF.

The chain joins TRBV4-2 to TRBJ2-7; 8 nucleotides line up with TRBD2. J was trimmed by 3 bases and V by 0 bases; bases with no gene match: 4. Per germline, CDR1 LGHNA and CDR2 YNFKEQ. This CDR3 contains 15 residues. This CDR3 reads CASSQEAGGFYEQYF. DNA for the CDR3: TGTGCCAGCAGCCAAGAGGCGGGAGGATTCTACGAGCAGTACTTC.

This rearrangement joins TRBV7-3 to TRBJ1-1; D gene unclear. V was trimmed by 5 bases and J by 1 base, leaving 8 bases between them. The CDR3 totals 13 residues. Germline V lookup: CDR1 SGHTA, CDR2 FQGTGA. The CDR3 is CASSPRANTEAFF. CDR3 sequence (DNA): TGTGCCAGCAGCCCTCGGGCGAACACTGAAGCTTTCTTT.

Note on this clone: This CDR3 is also generated by other DNA sequences in the sample. This rearrangement joins TRBV7-2 to TRBJ1-1; D ambiguous. CDR3 size: 14 residues. The germline V and J ends were trimmed by 5 bases and 1 base, with 11 bases remaining between them. The germline V gene has CDR1 SGHTA and CDR2 FQGNSA. This chain's CDR3 is CASSPRTGNTEAFF. CDR3 DNA sequence: TGTGCCAGCAGCCCTCGGACGGGGAACACTGAAGCTTTCTTT.

V usage is TRBV6-1 and J usage is TRBJ1-4; D not resolved. V was pared by 2 bases and J by 10 bases, with 11 bases between. The CDR3 contains 13 residues. Per germline, CDR1 MNHNS and CDR2 SASEGT. CDR3 bases: TGTGCCAGCAGTGAAAAGGGCGGAGCAAAACTGTTTTTT. Amino acids: CASSEKGGAKLFF.

The chain couples TRBV18 to TRBJ2-5, with 10 bases identical to TRBD2. The CDR3 loop spans 16 amino acids. V trimming: 3 bases; J trimming: 1 base; junction bases outside the gene matches: 5. The germline CDR1 and CDR2 sequences are KGHSH and LQKENI. CDR3 loop: CASSPAGTSVQETQYF. DNA of the CDR3: TGTGCCAGCTCACCGGCCGGGACTAGCGTCCAAGAGACCCAGTACTTC.

This chain uses TRBV6-4 with TRBJ2-2; a possible D gene is TRBD2 (6 bases). This CDR3 is 16 amino acids long. The V gene's germline CDR1 is MRHNA and CDR2 SNTAGT. Between the trimmed V and J ends, which lost 4 bases and 3 bases, there was a span of 15 bases. CDR3 region: CASSGTIGEDTGELFF. The CDR3 nucleotides read TGTGCCAGCAGTGGGACCATTGGGGAGGACACCGGGGAGCTGTTTTTT.

CDR3 sequence (DNA): TGCGCCAGCCATCGCTTGGAGCCCCTCGTGGGGGAGCTGTTTTTT. Translation: CASHRLEPLVGELFF. The chain uses TRBV5-1 and TRBJ2-2; D unclear. The V gene's germline CDR1 is SGHRS and CDR2 YFSETQ. CDR3 size: 15 residues. V was pared by 7 bases and J by 8 bases, with 21 bases between. Filled out from reference TRBV5-1 and TRBJ2-2, the complete variable domain reads KAGVTQTPRYLIKTRGQQVTLSCSPISGHRSVSWYQQTPGQGLQFLFEYFSETQRNKGNFPGRFSGRQFSNSRSEMNVSTLELGDSALYLCASHRLEPLVGELFFGEGSRLTVL.

This sequence joins TRBV6-5 and TRBJ2-3; no clear D. Germline V CDR1 and CDR2: MNHEY, SVGAGI. The V and J ends lost 2 bases and 4 bases respectively, with 7 bases between them. This CDR3 comprises 13 residues. The CDR3 protein is CASSYGPPDTQYF. The DNA of the CDR3 is TGTGCCAGCAGTTACGGGCCCCCAGATACGCAGTATTTT.

The V gene is TRBV6-5, the J gene TRBJ1-1, with D unclear. From germline, CDR1 is MNHEY and CDR2 SVGAGI. The CDR3 totals 13 residues. V lost 0 bases to trimming and J lost 7 bases, with 9 bases between them. The CDR3 region has the DNA TGTGCCAGCAGTTACTCGAGTGACGGTGAAGCTTTCTTT. Protein product: CASSYSSDGEAFF.

The chain carries TRBV24-1 and TRBJ2-1; TRBD1 matches 11 bases. Trimming removed 4 bases from V and 9 bases from J; junction bases left unmatched: 4. Per the germline V gene, CDR1 is KGHDR and CDR2 is SFDVKD. CDR3 length: 14 amino acids. CDR3 region: CATSDPGQGAEQFF. CDR3 nucleotides: TGTGCCACCAGTGACCCAGGACAGGGGGCTGAGCAGTTCTTC.

V and J are TRBV5-3 and TRBJ2-3, with a weak D call TRBD2 (5 bases). TRBV5-3 has ORF status, its function being uncertain. The CDR3 length is 12 residues. V was shortened by 7 bases and J by 7 bases, with 13 bases between the two germline ends. CDR3 DNA sequence: TGTGCCAGAGTACCGGGAACCTATACGCAGTATTTT. Amino acid sequence: CARVPGTYTQYF.

J is TRBJ1-1 and V is TRBV5-6, with 7 nucleotides matching TRBD1. The length of the CDR3 is 16 residues. Germline trimming cut 6 bases from V and 3 bases from J; bases unmatched to any gene: 14. Germline assignment: CDR1 SGHDT and CDR2 YYEEEE. The CDR3 region is CASTRTGSNRDTEAFF. The CDR3, as DNA: TGTGCCAGCACCCGGACAGGTTCCAACCGGGACACTGAAGCTTTCTTT.

The chain couples TRBV29-1 to TRBJ1-5; TRBD1 agrees at 10 bases. The germline gives CDR1 SQVTM, CDR2 ANQGSEA. The CDR3 consists of 16 residues. Losses at the gene ends were 7 bases for V and 2 bases for J; bases not matched to a gene: 11. CDR3 bases: TGCAGCGCCACCGGGACAGGGGTCGATGGCAATCAGCCCCAGCATTTT. Protein product: CSATGTGVDGNQPQHF.